Detailed here is one TCR beta chain. Its cognate antigen is unknown. J was trimmed by 3 bases and V by 5 bases; bases with no gene match: 15. This CDR3 is 18 amino acids long. From germline, CDR1 is MNHEY and CDR2 SMNVEV (reference sequence). This table comes from immunoSEQ multiplex PCR, and its TCRdb copy is limited to in-frame clones, with some not included. The sample lists 7,900 or so clones; 87% were seen once. This sample was taken from a study of OX40 agonist ivuxolimab in advanced cancers. Study-wide findings and caveats: Both blood CD4+ and CD8+ T cells showed clonal growth by week 6 at 0.1 to 3.0 mg/kg.

Enrollment shut out patients with autoimmune disease history or systemic immunosuppression. The chain links TRBV27 to TRBJ2-2, with TRBD1 matching 7 bases. Here the sequenced sample was CD4+ or CD8+ T cells sorted from blood, taken in a trial of the OX40 agonist ivuxolimab. This receptor was taken from an adult with an advanced solid tumor such as melanoma, head and neck, liver or kidney cancer. CDR3 nucleotide sequence: TGTGCCAGCAGTCCCGGGTGGACCGGGACAGATTACACCGGGGAGCTGTTTTTT. Protein: CASSPGWTGTDYTGELFF.